What follows are 19 T cell receptor beta chains derived from one specimen sequenced in a study of beta chain features in type 1 diabetes. These TCRs' antigens remain unknown. Points from the study as a whole: Shortening that was moderate but significant affected the TCRB CDR3s of Type 1 diabetes patients in all four CD4+ subsets.

Isolated RNA was reverse transcribed in full, so expressed TCRB transcripts were sequenced. The method was immunoSEQ multiplex PCR; TCRdb's version includes in-frame clones alone and lacks a portion of them. The sample has hundreds of thousands of clones; 9.5% to 13% are singletons. Sequences were obtained from naive CD4+ T cells from blood. The receptors derive from a man aged 25-40 years with type 1 diabetes.

The chain carries TRBV9 and TRBJ2-1; a weak D match, TRBD2 (6 bases). CDR1 is SGDLS and CDR2 is YYNGEE in the germline V gene. Between the trimmed V and J ends, which lost 0 bases and 4 bases, there was a span of 11 bases. The CDR3 spans 15 residues. CDR3 region: CASSVVGGGYNEQFF. The CDR3 DNA reads TGTGCCAGCAGCGTAGTCGGGGGAGGTTACAATGAGCAGTTCTTC.

This clone was seen a few times. V and J are TRBV4-3 and TRBJ2-4; perhaps TRBD1 as D (6 bases). CDR3 length: 15 amino acids. Germline V lookup: CDR1 LGHNA, CDR2 YSLEER. The germline V and J ends were trimmed by 0 bases and 8 bases, with 14 bases remaining between them. CDR3 DNA: TGCGCCAGCAGCCAAGATGTTAGCTCAGGGGACATTCAGTACTTC. It is translated as CASSQDVSSGDIQYF.

The rearrangement links TRBV6-1 to TRBJ2-7; D remains unclear. The CDR3 contains 15 residues. V lost 2 bases to trimming and J lost 2 bases, with 13 bases between them. Germline CDR1 MNHNS, CDR2 SASEGT. The CDR3 spells CASSERLQSPYEQYF. In DNA form, the CDR3 reads TGTGCCAGCAGTGAAAGGCTACAGTCACCCTACGAGCAGTACTTC.

This clone has a handful of counts. The V and J genes are TRBV10-3 and TRBJ2-3; TRBD2 matches 11 bases. This CDR3 comprises 13 residues. With V trimmed by 11 bases and J by 6 bases, 7 bases remained unmatched. Germline loops: CDR1 ENHRY, CDR2 SYGVKD. The DNA for the CDR3 is TGTGCCTCTCTAGCGGGGGGCCCGGATACGCAGTATTTT. This codes for CASLAGGPDTQYF.

This chain connects TRBV7-2 to TRBJ2-2; no firm D call. The germline gives CDR1 SGHTA, CDR2 FQGNSA. The V gene lost 1 base and the J gene lost 9 bases, with 3 bases spanning the gap. The CDR3 has 11 residues. CDR3 loop: CASSLVRELFF. The CDR3 region has the DNA TGTGCCAGCAGCTTAGTTAGGGAGCTGTTTTTT.

This clone was seen a few times. This chain joins TRBV12-5 and TRBJ2-1; 7 bases map to TRBD1. CDR1 is LGHNT, CDR2 FRNRAP, per germline. V lost 6 bases to trimming and J lost 2 bases; unmatched junction nucleotides: 7. This CDR3 contains 15 residues. The CDR3 loop reads CASGPRQGAYNEQFF. DNA of the CDR3: TGTGCTAGTGGCCCCCGACAGGGAGCCTACAATGAGCAGTTCTTC.

The chain joins TRBV19 to TRBJ1-2, with unresolved D. Germline lookup yields CDR1 LNHDA and CDR2 SQIVND (reference sequence). The CDR3 is 11 residues long. The V and J ends lost 9 bases and 4 bases respectively, with 9 bases between them. The DNA for the CDR3 is TGTGCCAGCCGGCGAGGCTATGGCTACACCTTC. It is translated as CASRRGYGYTF. The variable domain in full, completed from reference TRBV19 and TRBJ1-2, reads DGGITQSPKYLFRKEGQNVTLSCEQNLNHDAMYWYRQDPGQGLRLIYYSQIVNDFQKGDIAEGYSVSREKKESFPLTVTSAQKNPTAFYLCASRRGYGYTFGSGTRLTVV.

The chain joins TRBV4-2 to TRBJ2-5, with TRBD2 as a possible D gene (6 bases). The CDR3 runs 15 residues. The V end lost 1 base, the J end lost 4 bases, and 13 bases lay between the germline ends. Germline V gives CDR1 LGHNA, CDR2 YNFKEQ. The CDR3 DNA sequence: TGTGCCAGCAGCCAAGTAGGTTTAGCGGTAGAGACCCAGTACTTC. It translates to CASSQVGLAVETQYF.

This chain joins TRBV30 and TRBJ1-4; 10 bases are a match to TRBD1. The CDR3 is 15 residues long. Germline trimming cut 1 base from V and 8 bases from J; bases unmatched to any gene: 7. Per germline, CDR1 GTSNPN and CDR2 SVGIG (reference sequence). CDR3 residues: CAWSASGTGDEKLFF. The CDR3 nucleotides read TGTGCCTGGAGTGCATCCGGGACAGGGGACGAAAAACTGTTTTTT.

This clone appeared a few times. The chain links TRBV4-1 to TRBJ2-2; no clear D. The CDR3 runs 14 residues. Looked up from germline, CDR1 is MGHRA and CDR2 is YSYEKL. V gave up 0 bases and J gave up 4 bases, with 6 bases separating them. The CDR3 nucleotides are TGCGCCAGCAGCCAAGATGCCGGCACCGGGGAGCTGTTTTTT. Translated: CASSQDAGTGELFF.

This clone was detected only a few times. The V and J genes are TRBV20-1 and TRBJ1-1; D is unresolved. The CDR3 is made up of 11 amino acids. The V gene's germline CDR1 is DFQATT and CDR2 SNEGSKA (reference sequence). CDR3 nucleotide sequence: TGCACTTGTAAGGGAGACACTGAAGCTTTCTTT. It encodes CTCKGDTEAFF.

This clone was seen a handful of times. The chain has TRBV14 and TRBJ2-7; tentatively, D is TRBD1 (6 bases). The V end was cut by 1 base, the J end by 2 bases, with 12 bases between. CDR1 is SGHDN, CDR2 FVKESK, per germline. The CDR3 loop spans 15 amino acids. Here the CDR3 reads CASSQVVGAAYEQYF. The CDR3, as DNA: TGTGCCAGCAGCCAAGTAGTGGGGGCAGCCTACGAGCAGTACTTC.

This clone has a handful of counts. The rearrangement uses TRBV7-6 and TRBJ2-1; D is possibly TRBD2 (6 bases). CDR1 SGHVS and CDR2 FNYEAQ come from the germline V gene. This CDR3 region has 15 residues. Trimming stripped 1 base from V and 3 bases from J, with 10 bases between. This CDR3 reads CASSLGGLRYNEQFF. DNA of the CDR3: TGTGCCAGCAGCTTAGGGGGACTTCGCTACAATGAGCAGTTCTTC.

The chain recombines TRBV5-1 with TRBJ2-7, with 9 nucleotides matching TRBD1. This CDR3 has 15 residues. CDR1 and CDR2 from the germline V gene are SGHRS and YFSETQ. V was pared by 4 bases and J by 1 base, with 6 bases of the junction left unmatched. CDR3 loop: CASSDPGTGSYEQYF. The CDR3 DNA reads TGCGCCAGCAGCGATCCCGGGACAGGGTCCTACGAGCAGTACTTC.

This sequence joins TRBV20-1 and TRBJ1-2; no definite D call. Germline V gives CDR1 DFQATT, CDR2 SNEGSKA (reference sequence). CDR3 size: 11 residues. Trimming shortened V by 6 bases and J by 8 bases, and 13 bases separated the two germline ends. The CDR3 coding sequence is TGCAGTGCCCGATTGCGTCTGGGCTACACCTTC. Amino acids: CSARLRLGYTF.

This clone was detected only a few times. This chain uses TRBV2 with TRBJ1-4; D remains unclear. This CDR3 comprises 12 residues. V was shortened by 6 bases and J by 8 bases, with 10 bases between the two germline ends. Germline assignment: CDR1 SNHLY and CDR2 FYNNEI. Written as DNA, the CDR3 is TGTGCCAGCAGCCCCCTCGGGGAAAAACTGTTTTTT. Translated: CASSPLGEKLFF.

This clone was counted a few times. The V call is TRBV5-4, the J call TRBJ1-2; D unresolved. CDR1 and CDR2 from the germline V gene are SGHNT and YYREEE (reference sequence). V gave up 1 base and J gave up 4 bases, with 11 bases separating them. The CDR3 extends over 14 amino acids. The CDR3 spells CASSLLSESYGYTF. CDR3 sequence (DNA): TGTGCCAGCAGCTTGTTATCGGAGAGCTATGGCTACACCTTC.

This clone was seen more than once but under ten times. This chain uses TRBV10-3 with TRBJ2-3; TRBD2 matches 11 bases. Germline CDR1 is ENHRY and CDR2 is SYGVKD. The CDR3 length is 15 residues. V was clipped by 11 bases and J by 3 bases; unmatched bases: 10. CDR3 sequence (DNA): TGTGCCTCGACACCTAGCGGGGGGAAAACAGATACGCAGTATTTT. Its protein is CASTPSGGKTDTQYF.

Notes on this clone: The sample carries other DNA sequences with the same CDR3. The gene calls are TRBV9 and TRBJ2-7; TRBD1 matches at 9 bases. V gave up 0 bases and J gave up 3 bases; unmatched junction bases: 7. The CDR3 totals 16 residues. Germline CDR1 and CDR2: SGDLS and YYNGEE. CDR3 coding DNA: TGTGCCAGCAGCGTAGCCCCCACAGGGGGCAGCTACGAGCAGTACTTC. It translates to CASSVAPTGGSYEQYF.